The 32 T cell receptor beta chains given below trace back to one sample, sequenced in a study of PD-L1 blockade in urothelial cancer. Only in-frame clones appear in the TCRdb table, and some are missing; sequencing was by immunoSEQ multiplex PCR. This sample yields around 71,000 clones, of which just under 85% are seen a single time; 5.5% to 7.5% belongs to the top ten. Time point given: pretreatment peripheral blood. The sequences come from PBMCs, collected around atezolizumab (anti-PD-L1) treatment. All receptors derive from a man aged 35 to 55 with urothelial cancer.

The rearrangement links TRBV5-1 to TRBJ2-5; TRBD2 aligns across 11 bases. The CDR3 spans 19 residues. CDR1 and CDR2 from the germline V gene are SGHRS and YFSETQ. The ends lost 0 bases at V and 2 bases at J; junction bases unmatched: 12. The CDR3 DNA reads TGCGCCAGCAGCTTGGAGTTCCTAGCGGGAGGTGGGGGTCAAGAGACCCAGTACTTC. Amino acid sequence: CASSLEFLAGGGGQETQYF.

This clone showed up just once. The genes are TRBV30 and TRBJ1-1, with D possibly being TRBD1 (5 bases). The V and J ends lost 1 base and 3 bases respectively, with 15 bases between them. The CDR3 consists of 15 residues. Germline assignment: CDR1 GTSNPN and CDR2 SVGIG (reference sequence). The CDR3 nucleotides read TGTGCCTGGAGTGGCCCGGGGGACTTCTACACTGAAGCTTTCTTT. Protein sequence: CAWSGPGDFYTEAFF.

This clone was detected only once. CDR3 nucleotide sequence: TGTGCCAGCTCATACCTGGGACAGGACCCTTCCTCGCAGTACTTC. The encoded protein is CASSYLGQDPSSQYF. The V and J genes are TRBV18 and TRBJ2-7; 8 nucleotides align to TRBD1. After removal of 5 bases from V and 9 bases from J, the junction contained 15 bases not matched to a gene. CDR1 and CDR2 (germline): KGHSH, LQKENI. There are 15 residues in the CDR3.

The chain joins TRBV2 to TRBJ2-2, with TRBD2 identical over 14 bases. Losses at the gene ends were 9 bases for V and 6 bases for J; bases not matched to a gene: 3. The CDR3 is 14 amino acids. CDR1 is SNHLY and CDR2 is FYNNEI in the germline V gene. The CDR3 coding sequence is TGTGCCAGGGGGACTAGCGGGAGATCCGGGGAGCTGTTTTTT. Protein: CARGTSGRSGELFF.

V is TRBV5-1 and J is TRBJ2-1; tentatively, D is TRBD2 (5 bases). This CDR3 is 13 amino acids long. V shed 9 bases and J shed 6 bases, with 16 bases lying between them. Germline V gene data show CDR1 as SGHRS and CDR2 as YFSETQ. The CDR3 loop is CATAGIDGNEQFF. CDR3 nucleotides: TGCGCCACCGCCGGGATCGACGGCAATGAGCAGTTCTTC.

V is TRBV10-3 and J is TRBJ1-1; TRBD1 matches 7 bases. The V gene end was trimmed by 5 bases and the J gene end by 8 bases; junction bases not matched to a gene: 2. Germline-derived CDR1 and CDR2 are ENHRY and SYGVKD. This CDR3 contains 11 residues. CDR3 region: CAISRGREAFF. The DNA for the CDR3 is TGTGCCATCAGTAGGGGGCGCGAAGCTTTCTTT.

The chain employs TRBV27 and TRBJ2-2, with D possibly matching TRBD1 (6 bases). The CDR3 sequence is 16 residues long. Trimming took 5 bases from V and 8 from J, leaving 21 bases between them. The germline V gene has CDR1 MNHEY and CDR2 SMNVEV (reference sequence). CDR3 protein: CASSINPGHLKGELFF. The CDR3 DNA reads TGTGCCAGCAGTATCAACCCGGGACATCTTAAAGGGGAGCTGTTTTTT.

The chain carries TRBV7-3 and TRBJ1-3, with 9 bases matching TRBD1. Germline V gives CDR1 SGHTA, CDR2 FQGTGA. J lost 4 bases, V lost 5 bases, and 6 bases had no gene match. The CDR3 covers 15 residues. CDR3 nucleotides: TGTGCCAGCAGCCTCTGGACAGGGGCGGGAAACACCATATATTTT. Its translation is CASSLWTGAGNTIYF. The whole variable domain, filled in from reference TRBV7-3 and TRBJ1-3, reads GAGVSQTPSNKVTEKGKYVELRCDPISGHTALYWYRQSLGQGPEFLIYFQGTGAADDSGLPNDRFFAVRPEGSVSTLKIQRTERGDSAVYLCASSLWTGAGNTIYFGEGSWLTVV.

This clone was counted a single time. The chain is built from TRBV27 and TRBJ2-1, with TRBD2 identical over 13 bases. Germline CDR1 and CDR2: MNHEY and SMNVEV (reference sequence). This CDR3 spans 17 amino acids. Germline trimming cut 5 bases from V and 9 bases from J; bases unmatched to any gene: 13. CDR3 DNA sequence: TGTGCCAGCAGTATCCTAGGACTAGCGGGAGAGGGCGGTGAGCAGTTCTTC. Translated: CASSILGLAGEGGEQFF.

The chain joins TRBV6-6 to TRBJ2-2, with unresolved D. CDR1 MNHNY and CDR2 SVGAGI come from the germline V gene (reference sequence). The CDR3 contains 13 residues. The ends were cut back, 0 bases at V and 6 bases at J, with 5 bases in the middle. As DNA, the CDR3 is TGTGCCAGCAGTTACTCATCAGCCGGGGAGCTGTTTTTT. It specifies CASSYSSAGELFF.

The chain links TRBV7-8 to TRBJ1-1; 9 bases are shared with TRBD1. Per the germline V gene, CDR1 is SGHVS and CDR2 is FQNEAQ. V gave up 6 bases and J gave up 0 bases; unmatched junction bases: 8. This CDR3 contains 16 residues. CDR3 coding DNA: TGTGCCAGCAGGTCCGGGACAGGGCCAATGAACACTGAAGCTTTCTTT. Residues: CASRSGTGPMNTEAFF.

This clone was detected only once. This chain uses TRBV29-1 with TRBJ1-2; 8 bases are a match to TRBD1. The V gene's germline CDR1 is SQVTM and CDR2 ANQGSEA. V shed 5 bases, J shed 8 bases, and the junction held 7 bases outside the gene matches. This CDR3 comprises 12 residues. CDR3 DNA sequence: TGCAGCGTTTGGACAGGGTCGTTAGGCTACACCTTC. Translated, it gives CSVWTGSLGYTF.

Many counts were recorded for this clone. The gene calls are TRBV11-2 and TRBJ2-2; 11 nucleotides match TRBD2. Trimming removed 5 bases from V and 5 bases from J; junction bases left unmatched: 7. CDR3 length: 16 amino acids. CDR1 and CDR2 (germline): SGHAT, FQNNGV. The CDR3 region is CASSRGLADLTGELFF. For the CDR3, the DNA is TGTGCCAGCAGCCGGGGACTAGCGGACCTTACCGGGGAGCTGTTTTTT.

J is TRBJ1-1 and V is TRBV6-6, with D tentatively TRBD1 (5 bases). The CDR3 covers 14 residues. V shed 3 bases and J shed 11 bases, with 19 bases lying between them. The germline V gene has CDR1 MNHNY and CDR2 SVGAGI (reference sequence). The CDR3 region is CASSYTGDRGEAFF. Written as DNA, the CDR3 is TGTGCCAGCAGTTATACGGGGGATCGGGGTGAGGCTTTCTTT.

The DNA for the CDR3 is TGCGCCAGCAGCCAAGAACTAGCGGGAAATGAATTGATATTGATAGCCAAAAACATTCAGTACTTC. It codes for CASSQELAGNELILIAKNIQYF. V and J are TRBV4-3 and TRBJ2-4; 10 bases agree with TRBD2. There are 22 residues in the CDR3. V shed 0 bases, J shed 0 bases, and the junction held 17 bases outside the gene matches. Germline assignment: CDR1 LGHNA and CDR2 YSLEER.

CDR3 sequence (DNA): TGCAGCGTTGTCCCCCTAGCGGGAGTTAAAGAGACCCAGTACTTC. It codes for CSVVPLAGVKETQYF. This chain uses TRBV29-1 with TRBJ2-5; the match to TRBD2 covers 10 bases. Trimming cost V 4 bases and J 3 bases; bases outside gene matches: 8. CDR3 size: 15 residues. Germline V CDR1 and CDR2: SQVTM, ANQGSEA.

The V call is TRBV6-1, the J call TRBJ2-1; D not certain. V lost 4 bases and J lost 5, with 12 bases in between. Looked up from germline, CDR1 is MNHNS and CDR2 is SASEGT. This CDR3 contains 14 residues. The DNA for the CDR3 is TGTGCCAGCAGTGTGGTAACAGCTCACAATGAGCAGTTCTTC. Amino acid sequence: CASSVVTAHNEQFF.

The chain joins TRBV5-8 to TRBJ1-1; TRBD1 matches at 8 bases. After removal of 4 bases from V and 3 bases from J, the junction contained 11 bases not matched to a gene. The CDR3 consists of 16 residues. CDR1 and CDR2 from the germline V gene are SGHTS and YDEGEE. The CDR3 DNA reads as TGTGCCAGCAGCCGACCCAGGGGGCACGGGGACACTGAAGCTTTCTTT. This encodes CASSRPRGHGDTEAFF. Filled out from reference TRBV5-8 and TRBJ1-1, the complete variable domain reads EAGVTQSPTHLIKTRGQQATLRCSPISGHTSVYWYQQALGLGLQFLLWYDEGEERNRGNFPPRFSGRQFPNYSSELNVNALELEDSALYLCASSRPRGHGDTEAFFGQGTRLTVV.

The rearrangement joins TRBV14 to TRBJ2-7, with 12 bases fitting TRBD2. The CDR3 has 15 amino acids. The J segment lost 2 bases and the V segment lost 4 bases, leaving 3 bases of the junction unmatched. CDR1 and CDR2 (germline): SGHDN, FVKESK. The CDR3 nucleotides read TGTGCCAGCAGCCTCGGGACTAGCGGGCCCTACGAGCAGTACTTC. The encoded protein is CASSLGTSGPYEQYF. The full variable domain, with the rest looked up from reference TRBV14 and TRBJ2-7, is EAGVTQFPSHSVIEKGQTVTLRCDPISGHDNLYWYRRVMGKEIKFLLHFVKESKQDESGMPNNRFLAERTGGTYSTLKVQPAELEDSGVYFCASSLGTSGPYEQYFGPGTRLTVT.

This chain uses TRBV5-4 with TRBJ2-1, with D possibly being TRBD2 (5 bases). The CDR3 is 15 residues long. Germline-derived CDR1 and CDR2 are SGHNT and YYREEE (reference sequence). With 4 bases removed from V and 4 bases from J, the gap between germline ends came to 15 bases. CDR3 residues: CASSEDSGLYNEQFF. The CDR3 DNA reads as TGTGCCAGCAGCGAGGACTCGGGTCTATACAATGAGCAGTTCTTC.

V is TRBV7-2 and J is TRBJ2-3; 9 bases agree with TRBD2. The V and J ends lost 8 bases and 5 bases, in that order; junction bases with no gene match: 14. The CDR3 is made up of 16 amino acids. In germline, CDR1 is SGHTA, CDR2 FQGNSA. The CDR3 is CASSSGSGRGKDTQYF. In DNA form, the CDR3 reads TGTGCCAGCTCTAGCGGTAGCGGGAGAGGAAAAGATACGCAGTATTTT.

This clone was found once. The genes are TRBV5-1 and TRBJ2-5, with D unresolved. Deletions cut 7 bases from V and 3 bases from J, with 10 bases between. From germline, CDR1 is SGHRS and CDR2 YFSETQ. The CDR3 spans 12 residues. The CDR3 loop reads CASSTSKETQYF. The CDR3 nucleotides read TGCGCCAGCTCGACATCTAAAGAGACCCAGTACTTC. Full variable domain (rest looked up from reference TRBV5-1 and TRBJ2-5): KAGVTQTPRYLIKTRGQQVTLSCSPISGHRSVSWYQQTPGQGLQFLFEYFSETQRNKGNFPGRFSGRQFSNSRSEMNVSTLELGDSALYLCASSTSKETQYFGPGTRLLVL.

V usage is TRBV6-6 and J usage is TRBJ2-3, with D tentatively TRBD1 (6 bases). Germline CDR1 reads MNHNY; CDR2 reads SVGAGI (reference sequence). The CDR3 extends over 14 amino acids. V lost 5 bases, J lost 1 base, and 10 bases lay in between. Here the CDR3 DNA reads TGTGCCAGCAGTCTACAGGGAGGCACAGATACGCAGTATTTT. Residues: CASSLQGGTDTQYF.

The chain joins TRBV5-1 to TRBJ2-5; tentative D call: TRBD2 (6 bases). V was cut by 4 bases and J by 2 bases, with 33 bases left in between. Germline V gene sequence: CDR1 SGHRS, CDR2 YFSETQ. The CDR3 covers 21 residues. This CDR3 reads CASSAWNREIFRWGGQETQYF. The CDR3 DNA reads as TGCGCCAGCAGCGCGTGGAACCGGGAAATCTTTAGGTGGGGAGGACAAGAGACCCAGTACTTC.

The chain couples TRBV29-1 to TRBJ2-1; TRBD1 agrees at 7 bases. Germline V gene data show CDR1 as SQVTM and CDR2 as ANQGSEA. The V segment lost 7 bases and the J segment 12 bases; nucleotides outside the gene matches: 9. The CDR3 contains 11 residues. The CDR3 nucleotides read TGCAGCGCAGGACTGCCAGGGGGGCAGTTCTTC. Translated: CSAGLPGGQFF.

The V call is TRBV28, the J call TRBJ2-2, with unresolved D. Germline CDR1 and CDR2: MDHEN and SYDVKM. This CDR3 contains 14 residues. Trimming removed 2 bases from V and 7 bases from J, with 11 bases in between. DNA for the CDR3: TGTGCCAGCAGTTTACTAGGTTCCCGCGGGGAGCTGTTTTTT. Its protein is CASSLLGSRGELFF.

This clone was counted only a few times. This sequence joins TRBV2 and TRBJ2-7; no firm D call. Germline CDR1 is SNHLY and CDR2 is FYNNEI. CDR3 length: 13 residues. V lost 2 bases to trimming and J lost 4 bases, with 9 bases between them. As DNA, the CDR3 is TGTGCCAGCAGTGAAATATCGTCTTACGAGCAGTACTTC. It is translated as CASSEISSYEQYF.

This clone was counted once. The chain joins TRBV5-8 to TRBJ2-4, with 7 bases lining up with TRBD1. CDR3 size: 14 residues. Germline loops: CDR1 SGHTS, CDR2 YDEGEE. The ends lost 0 bases at V and 7 bases at J; junction bases unmatched: 4. The CDR3 DNA sequence: TGTGCCAGCAGCTTGGACAGGGGACCCAACATTCAGTACTTC. This codes for CASSLDRGPNIQYF.

This clone was recorded only once. The chain uses TRBV7-2 and TRBJ2-7; the match to TRBD2 covers 12 bases. This CDR3 has 18 residues. The trim removed 4 bases at V and 6 bases at J, leaving 16 bases unmatched. In germline, CDR1 is SGHTA, CDR2 FQGNSA. The DNA for the CDR3 is TGTGCCAGCAGCTCAGGGCGGGCGGCTAGCGGGAGGGAATTCGAGCAGTACTTC. This codes for CASSSGRAASGREFEQYF.

The chain couples TRBV29-1 to TRBJ1-3; tentatively, D is TRBD1 (5 bases). CDR1 and CDR2 (germline): SQVTM, ANQGSEA. The CDR3 spans 13 residues. Trimming left V 7 bases short and J 4 bases short, with 14 bases between. The CDR3 DNA is TGCAGCGGTATTGACAGTGCGGGAAACACCATATATTTT. This gives the protein CSGIDSAGNTIYF. Together with reference TRBV29-1 and TRBJ1-3, the CDR3 gives the full variable domain: SAVISQKPSRDICQRGTSLTIQCQVDSQVTMMFWYRQQPGQSLTLIATANQGSEATYESGFVIDKFPISRPNLTFSTLTVSNMSPEDSSIYLCSGIDSAGNTIYFGEGSWLTVV.

V and J are TRBV19 and TRBJ2-7, with 9 bases that match TRBD1. The V gene's germline CDR1 is LNHDA and CDR2 SQIVND (reference sequence). V lost 7 bases and J lost 4; bases outside the gene matches: 8. The CDR3 length is 14 residues. The CDR3 nucleotides read TGTGCCAGTACTAGCCGGGACAGGGAGTACGAGCAGTACTTC. The encoded protein is CASTSRDREYEQYF.

V and J are TRBV9 and TRBJ2-3; 8 bases match TRBD2. J gave up 5 bases and V 4 bases, and 12 bases lay outside the gene matches. The CDR3 is 16 amino acids. Germline lookup yields CDR1 SGDLS and CDR2 YYNGEE. The DNA of the CDR3 is TGTGCCAGCAGCCCCCAGGGGCGGGAGGATCTAGATACGCAGTATTTT. The encoded protein is CASSPQGREDLDTQYF.